The source of this T cell receptor (beta chain) is a study of control samples from healthy donors and cancer patients. TCRdb keeps only in-frame clones here, not all; method: immunoSEQ multiplex PCR. The sample lists around 170,000 clones; approximately 86% were seen once. CDR1 is SGHRS and CDR2 is YFSETQ in the germline V gene. The CDR3 consists of 13 residues. Trimming cost V 0 bases and J 1 base, with 4 bases left between them. This clone was seen once. V gene TRBV5-1 combines with J gene TRBJ2-5; D uncertain. The sequencing input was blood. The source is a woman in her 30s in good health. The CDR3 here is CASSLAPQETQYF. The CDR3 bases are TGCGCCAGCAGCTTGGCCCCCCAAGAGACCCAGTACTTC. The variable domain in full, with the rest retrieved from reference TRBV5-1 and TRBJ2-5, is KAGVTQTPRYLIKTRGQQVTLSCSPISGHRSVSWYQQTPGQGLQFLFEYFSETQRNKGNFPGRFSGRQFSNSRSEMNVSTLELGDSALYLCASSLAPQETQYFGPGTRLLVL.